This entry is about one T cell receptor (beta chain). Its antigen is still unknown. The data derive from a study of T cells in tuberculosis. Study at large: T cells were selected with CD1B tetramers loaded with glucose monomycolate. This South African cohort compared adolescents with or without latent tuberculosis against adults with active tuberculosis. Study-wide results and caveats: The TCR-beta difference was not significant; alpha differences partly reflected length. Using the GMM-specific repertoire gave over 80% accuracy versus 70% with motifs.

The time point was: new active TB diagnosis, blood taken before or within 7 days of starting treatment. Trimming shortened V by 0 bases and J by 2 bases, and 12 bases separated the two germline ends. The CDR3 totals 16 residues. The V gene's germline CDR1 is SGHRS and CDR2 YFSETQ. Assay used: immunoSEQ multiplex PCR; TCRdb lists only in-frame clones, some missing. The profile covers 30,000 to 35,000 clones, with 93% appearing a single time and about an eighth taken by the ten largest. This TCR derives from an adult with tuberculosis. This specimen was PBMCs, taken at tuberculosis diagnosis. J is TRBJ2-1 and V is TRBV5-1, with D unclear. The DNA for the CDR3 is TGCGCCAGCAGCTTGGATCAGGTCAACCCCTACAATGAGCAGTTCTTC. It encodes CASSLDQVNPYNEQFF.